This TCR beta chain was captured in a study of cytomegalovirus exposure and HLA in healthy donors (TCRdb year 2017). For the study in its entirety: In an earlier analysis of some 550 of the donors, 250 to 350 Gb of sequence data and approximately 100 million unique TCR beta sequences from about 190 million T cells were reported. An early release covering roughly 600 HLA-typed donors comprised about 300 gigabases of sequencing data and around 86 million unique TCR sequences. The genetic ancestry cluster associated with self-reported Caucasian donors included about 81% of the roughly 400 genotyped donors. The study aimed to test whether cataloging public T cell receptors could reveal signatures of past pathogen exposure. The study used immunosequencing to profile the T cell repertoires of several hundred subjects and linked those repertoires to cytomegalovirus serostatus. Besides the first cohort of roughly 640 subjects, a separate validation cohort made up of 120 different subjects was used. High-throughput TCR immunosequencing, statistical association of individual TCRs with disease status, and machine learning were combined to predict cytomegalovirus infection status. A later analysis re-analyzed previously published TCR beta repertoires from 500 to 700 donors and added high-resolution HLA genotyping to study TCR occurrence patterns. In the later analysis, no new phenotypic data were used to find candidate immune exposures; instead, reliance was placed on TCR beta sequences and their occurrence across donors. An earlier analysis of 587 of the donors applied high-throughput TCR beta sequencing to assess whether each TCR beta V gene segment acted as functional or pseudogenic. Donor age, sex, ethnicity and CMV serostatus were collected together with the repertoire data. In a later genetic analysis, genome-wide SNP genotypes for about 65% of the roughly 670 donors were used, and that subset was treated as a discovery cohort. All discovery cohort repertoires had been generated on a single sequencing platform. Class I and class II HLA loci were covered by the typing at four-digit resolution. Typing coverage varied by locus: roughly 629-630 donors for A, B, C, DRB1 and DQB1; roughly 500 for DQA1; some 610 for DPA1; fewer than 480 for DPB1. Because of strong linkage in the cohort, four or five DR-DQ haplotypes were treated as single units for association and clustering. Among roughly 400 genotyped donors of the cohort, an average of around 240,000 unique TCR beta nucleotide sequences was sequenced per donor, of which roughly 17% were non-productive.

Library generation was performed with the immunoSEQ multiplex PCR assay. The multiplex PCR relied on a mix of 60 forward primers for TCR Vbeta segments and 13 reverse primers for TCR Jbeta segments. The CDR3 region of rearranged TCR beta genes was amplified from genomic DNA by a multiplex PCR assay. The Illumina HiSeq System was used to sequence the amplified TCR beta libraries as 87-base-pair reads. Concerning the study's data processing: A later analysis counted about 82 million unique TCR beta chains across the 666 repertoires, and around 9.9 million of these chains were shared by at least two donors. Raw reads were error-corrected and collapsed into unique sequences with a nearest-neighbor algorithm that merged closely related sequences to remove PCR and sequencing errors. V, D and J gene segments were assigned by aligning CDR3 sequences to IMGT reference sequences. Each retained sequence needed at least a six-nucleotide match to both a V gene segment and a J gene segment. A rearrangement was called productive if the CDR3 had no stop codons and remained in frame with V and J, and every other rearrangement was called non-productive. Following IMGT convention, CDR3 was defined as the stretch from the second conserved V-encoded cysteine up to the conserved J-encoded phenylalanine. In an earlier analysis of roughly 610 of the donors, sequences lacking an unambiguous match to a single V gene segment were excluded. In an earlier analysis of several hundred of the donors, V segments were called functional above 56.7% productive rearrangements and were called segregating when the between-donor standard deviation exceeded 5%. A statistical classification framework was built to diagnose cytomegalovirus status from the catalog of TCR beta chain sequences. A later analysis assigned V and J genes by comparing TCR nucleotide sequences with IMGT/GENE-DB human TR gene sequences. The TCRdist pipeline was used in a later analysis to assign CDR3 sequences and most-parsimonious VDJ recombination scenarios. In a later analysis, every TCR beta chain was defined by the combination of its CDR3 amino acid sequence and its V-gene family, and reads without a unique V-gene family were dropped. In a later analysis, 450 to 600 highly shared, low-generation-probability nucleotide sequences were removed to address suspected cross-contamination and a sequencing artifact. In a later analysis, a clonal expansion index was calculated for each public chain from normalized within-repertoire ranks of inferred template counts. Generation probabilities in a later analysis came from a VDJ recombination model fitted to out-of-frame rearrangements, and those results were checked against IGoR. In a later analysis, hypergeometric tests were used to score TCR-TCR, TCR-HLA and TCR-CMV co-occurrence, with a repertoire-size bias correction applied to TCR pairs. In a later analysis, false discovery rates were estimated by permuting HLA or CMV assignments 20 times. In a later analysis, co-occurring TCRs were grouped using DBSCAN, and TCRdist sequence similarity was added for clustering within HLA-allele-positive subsets. Repertoires with fewer than 30,000 or more than 120,000 public chains, plus five repertoires with anomalous nucleotide sharing, were excluded from co-occurrence clustering. TCRdb carries this immuneACCESS record with in-frame sequences only. Its versions omit some clonotypes, under half of them owing to an unresolved V gene in the studies checked, with the rest unexplained. The D gene and trimming were derived from the DNA, and the V and J assignments and clone size from that table. A total of roughly 50,000 clones appear in this sample, more than 70% of them only once. The ten largest clones capture approximately 3% of the sample.

Including the terminal cysteine and phenylalanine, the CDR3 comprises 15 residues. Solely the CDR3 DNA is kept, with 45 bases framed from the first base. CDR1 and CDR2, looked up from the germline V gene (reference sequence), are GTSNPN and SVGIG. Compared with germline, V lacks 1 base and J lacks 0 bases; bases without a gene match: 6. The cohort was made up of roughly 670 healthy bone marrow donors. At the time of sampling, all cohort members were nominally healthy, though unrecorded immune exposures were likely present. The donor tested CMV seronegative and was one of the 352 seronegative cohort members. A peripheral blood sample was provided by each donor, and peripheral blood mononuclear cells were used for TCR beta sequencing. The Qiagen DNeasy Blood Extraction Kit was used to extract genomic DNA from the blood cell samples. Points on this clone: Its antigen is not yet known. The record has no base qualities; no much larger clone is one base away.

Study-wide conclusions, independent of this receptor: The only immune exposure information available for the cohort was CMV serostatus. The sequencing pipeline was judged likely to have produced a cluster of highly shared sequence variants as a technical artifact. When HLA alleles, especially DR and DQ, strongly co-occurred, TCR associations were difficult to assign to individual alleles. In the study, 164 TCR beta chains were listed as associated with cytomegalovirus. In a later genetic analysis, a missense DCLRE1C variant was associated with V-gene and J-gene trimming of TCR beta chains, and the association was replicated in an independent cohort. Specific HLA alleles were associated with 15,000 to 20,000 TCR beta sequences at a false discovery rate of 0.05 in a later analysis. An earlier analysis of around 540 of the donors showed that most TCR beta V segments appeared in productive rearrangements either about 87% or about 30% of the time, which broadly matched IMGT annotations. A few of the identified cytomegalovirus-associated TCR beta chains were confirmed in vitro to be specific for cytomegalovirus antigens. Because HLA typing was missing for some donors at each locus, association tests included only the typed subset. According to a later analysis, most CMV-associated TCR beta chains appeared to be HLA-restricted, and the HLA associations seemed to be driven largely by CMV exposure. Correlated functional status among segregating V segments might reflect linkage disequilibrium, but an unknown experimental factor could not be ruled out. The authors suggested that the approach could potentially be extended to other disease states and immunological phenotypes. In a later analysis, HLA-associated TCR beta chains were found to be more clonally expanded and to have lower generation probabilities than equally common non-associated chains. According to a later genetic analysis, donors in an Asian-associated ancestry cluster had fewer N-insertions in productive TCRs than the approximately 610-donor mean. The cohort was sequenced for TCR beta chains only, and without alpha or paired-chain data the features that could be detected were limited. Presence/absence analyses assumed roughly uniform sequencing depth across donors, an assumption that may not hold. Some IMGT-functional V segments, including TRBV6-2 and TRBV6-3, could not be told apart with the 87-base-pair reads, so those segments were excluded. While some public TCRs were present in many individuals, most TCR sequences turned up only very rarely across donors. In a later analysis, several top co-occurrence clusters were reported to appear linked to parvovirus B19, influenza, CMV and Epstein-Barr virus. A further reported finding was that TCR beta sequences accurately predicted the HLA-A and HLA-B alleles for most subjects in the first cohort. The classifier was reported to diagnose cytomegalovirus status with high specificity and sensitivity in both the original and validation cohorts. About 17 rarely observed V segments, including chromosome 9 orphons, were excluded from the earlier analysis of a few hundred of the donors because counts were too low. According to a later analysis, TCR association rates differed among HLA loci, with DRB1 alleles showing the most associated TCRs and HLA-C alleles showing the fewest.

Input material: PBMCs. The chain employs TRBV30 and TRBJ2-7; 7 bases in between match TRBD2. The source of this sequence is a woman between 18 and 29 years old in good health and CMV-seronegative. The CDR3 is CAWSGPSGLSYEQYF. DNA sequence: TGTGCCTGGAGTGGCCCTAGCGGCCTCTCCTACGAGCAGTACTTC.